The clone carrying this T cell receptor beta chain was seen a few times. As yet, its antigen is unknown. The data belong to a study of graft-versus-host responses after intestinal transplantation. Study-level information: The recipients all started with anti-thymocyte globulin induction and then took tacrolimus and steroids for approximately 3 years. Study-wide results and limits: Clonal ratios of graft-versus-host to host-versus-graft in allografts were high for patients exhibiting graft-donor T cell macrochimerism.

Using immunoSEQ multiplex PCR, the repertoire was profiled, and TCRdb retains in-frame clones only, with some absent. The sample includes just over 85,000 clones, 85% to 95% seen only once; the top ten take about 0.4%. Deletions cut 5 bases from V and 3 bases from J, with 10 bases between. The CDR3 runs to 13 residues. The germline V gene encodes CDR1 SNHLY and CDR2 FYNNEI. The sequences come from unstimulated CD8+ T cells sorted from spleen or lymph node cells, collected before transplant. V and J are TRBV2 and TRBJ1-2; D remains unclear. The TCR originated in a human donor who was the organ donor for an intestinal transplant. The CDR3 sequence: CASSQPGYYGYTF. CDR3 nucleotides: TGTGCCAGCAGTCAACCGGGATACTATGGCTACACCTTC. The variable domain in full, with the rest retrieved from reference TRBV2 and TRBJ1-2, is EPEVTQTPSHQVTQMGQEVILRCVPISNHLYFYWYRQILGQKVEFLVSFYNNEISEKSEIFDDQFSVERPDGSNFTLKIRSTKLEDSAMYFCASSQPGYYGYTFGSGTRLTVV.